The 27 T cell receptor beta chains listed next were all sequenced from one sample in a study of blood T cell repertoires in COVID-19. Profiled with immunoSEQ multiplex PCR; TCRdb holds only in-frame clones, not every one. The data show hundreds of thousands of clones, over 70% seen once. The sequencing input was peripheral blood. These receptors were collected from a man aged 80 or over with acute or convalescent COVID-19.

The V call is TRBV5-1, the J call TRBJ2-1, with a tentative D call TRBD2 (6 bases). Germline CDR1 reads SGHRS; CDR2 reads YFSETQ. The V end lost 4 bases, the J end lost 7 bases, and 9 bases lay between the germline ends. This CDR3 has 12 amino acids. The CDR3 sequence is CASSPGANEQFF. CDR3 coding DNA: TGCGCCAGCAGCCCGGGAGCAAATGAGCAGTTCTTC.

The gene calls are TRBV28 and TRBJ1-2, with a weak D call TRBD1 (5 bases). The CDR3 totals 15 residues. Germline V gene lookup returns CDR1 MDHEN and CDR2 SYDVKM. Trimming took 0 bases from V and 3 from J, leaving 11 bases between them. CDR3 nucleotides: TGTGCCAGCAGTTTATGGGAGGGGAATTACTATGGCTACACCTTC. Encoded protein: CASSLWEGNYYGYTF.

This clone turned up a few times. This chain connects TRBV7-3 to TRBJ2-1, with 12 bases lining up with TRBD2. Germline values: CDR1 SGHTA, CDR2 FQGTGA. This CDR3 spans 13 amino acids. The V and J ends lost 5 bases and 15 bases, in that order; junction bases with no gene match: 8. The CDR3 DNA sequence: TGTGCCAGCAGCCTGACTAGCGGGAGTTTTCCGTTCTTC. Its protein is CASSLTSGSFPFF.

As for this clone: A read error may account for a junction end that differs from germline. The rearrangement joins TRBV7-9 to TRBJ1-3, with a tentative D call TRBD1 (5 bases). Germline CDR1 is SEHNR and CDR2 is FQNEAQ (reference sequence). The CDR3 extends over 14 amino acids. Here the CDR3 DNA reads TGTGCCAGCAGCTTATTTACTACGGGTCCGTGGGGCGAATTT. Its translation: CASSLFTTGPWGEF.

This sequence joins TRBV10-2 and TRBJ2-7; D call uncertain. The length of the CDR3 is 14 residues. Germline V gene sequence: CDR1 WSHSY, CDR2 SAAADI. Trimming cost V 10 bases and J 2 bases, with 18 bases left between them. The CDR3 here is CATSRFADTYEQYF. The DNA of the CDR3 is TGCGCCACCAGCCGGTTCGCGGATACCTACGAGCAGTACTTC.

This chain links TRBV30 with TRBJ1-6, with D perhaps TRBD1 (5 bases). V shed 5 bases and J shed 4 bases, with 12 bases lying between them. CDR3 size: 14 residues. Germline CDR1 and CDR2: GTSNPN and SVGIG (reference sequence). The CDR3 region is CAWGDRNYNSPLHF. DNA for the CDR3: TGTGCCTGGGGTGACAGAAATTATAATTCACCCCTCCACTTT.

The chain couples TRBV6-2 or TRBV6-3 to TRBJ2-1, with a possible D match to TRBD2 (5 bases). Trimming shortened V by 6 bases and J by 1 base, and 10 bases separated the two germline ends. The germline gives CDR1 MNHEY, CDR2 SVGEGT. This CDR3 spans 14 amino acids. CDR3 residues: CASSPSGSYNEQFF. CDR3 nucleotide sequence: TGTGCCAGCAGCCCCTCGGGGTCCTACAATGAGCAGTTCTTC.

CDR3 bases: TGTGCCAGCTCACTAGCGGCCTACAATGAGCAGTTCTTC. This codes for CASSLAAYNEQFF. The chain joins TRBV18 to TRBJ2-1, with a possible D match to TRBD2 (6 bases). V was pared by 4 bases and J by 2 bases, with 6 bases between. The CDR3 loop spans 13 amino acids. Germline CDR1 KGHSH, CDR2 LQKENI.

This clone was seen more than once but under ten times. The rearrangement uses TRBV12-5 and TRBJ1-1; D remains ambiguous. The germline V and J ends were trimmed by 0 bases and 7 bases, with 18 bases remaining between them. This CDR3 is built from 16 residues. Germline V gene data show CDR1 as LGHNT and CDR2 as FRNRAP. CDR3 nucleotide sequence: TGTGCTAGTGGTTTGGTAAGGGTTTACGGAGGGATTGAAGCTTTCTTT. Protein: CASGLVRVYGGIEAFF.

This sequence joins TRBV28 and TRBJ2-1, with 10 bases matching TRBD2. This CDR3 comprises 15 residues. J was trimmed by 3 bases and V by 7 bases; bases with no gene match: 6. Germline assignment: CDR1 MDHEN and CDR2 SYDVKM. For the CDR3, the DNA is TGTGCCAGCACCCTCGTAGCGGGGGGCTACAATGAGCAGTTCTTC. Translation gives CASTLVAGGYNEQFF.

The genes are TRBV7-9 and TRBJ2-4; 8 bases fit TRBD1. Germline assignment: CDR1 SEHNR and CDR2 FQNEAQ (reference sequence). The V segment lost 5 bases and the J segment 9 bases; nucleotides outside the gene matches: 9. There are 14 residues in the CDR3. CDR3 residues: CASSPGQGASIQYF. DNA of the CDR3: TGTGCCAGCAGCCCGGGGCAGGGGGCTAGCATTCAGTACTTC.

The chain uses TRBV27 and TRBJ1-3; TRBD1 might be the D (6 bases). The V end lost 4 bases, the J end lost 4 bases, and 11 bases lay between the germline ends. The germline V gene encodes CDR1 MNHEY and CDR2 SMNVEV (reference sequence). This CDR3 spans 14 amino acids. The chain's CDR3 is CASSSQGFGNTIYF. The CDR3 DNA reads TGTGCCAGCAGTTCGCAGGGGTTCGGAAACACCATATATTTT.

The chain combines TRBV10-2 with TRBJ2-7, with D perhaps TRBD1 (5 bases). The CDR3 totals 14 residues. Trimming cost V 6 bases and J 0 bases, with 12 bases left between them. Per the germline V gene, CDR1 is WSHSY and CDR2 is SAAADI. The CDR3 here is CASRGAGPSYEQYF. CDR3 nucleotide sequence: TGCGCCAGCAGAGGGGCAGGGCCCTCCTACGAGCAGTACTTC.

V is TRBV7-8 and J is TRBJ2-7, with D hard to call. CDR3 length: 13 residues. Germline V gene lookup returns CDR1 SGHVS and CDR2 FQNEAQ. Trimming took 1 base from V and 7 from J, leaving 11 bases between them. Written as DNA, the CDR3 is TGTGCCAGCAGCTTAGATCGCGGTCGAGAGCAGTACTTC. It yields the protein CASSLDRGREQYF.

The genes are TRBV19 and TRBJ2-3, with 7 bases that match TRBD2. After removal of 5 bases from V and 10 bases from J, the junction contained 12 bases not matched to a gene. The CDR3 contains 14 residues. Germline CDR1 is LNHDA and CDR2 is SQIVND (reference sequence). CDR3 nucleotide sequence: TGTGCCAGTAGTGCGGGGACTATCCCTGGGTCGCAGTATTTT. It is translated as CASSAGTIPGSQYF.

Remarks on this clone: The DNA is omitted, as the CDR3 cannot be located on it reliably, and the CDR3 follows TCRdb's listing. The rearrangement joins TRBV6-5 to TRBJ1-1; the D call in the table, TRBD1, was not verified against the DNA. The V gene's germline CDR1 is MNHEY and CDR2 SVGAGI. The CDR3 adds up to 13 amino acids, both ends counted. The CDR3 is CASILGQNTEAFF.

The V call is TRBV29-1, the J call TRBJ2-1; 14 bases fit TRBD2. The V gene's germline CDR1 is SQVTM and CDR2 ANQGSEA. The CDR3 contains 15 residues. J gave up 9 bases and V 6 bases, and 10 bases lay outside the gene matches. The CDR3 sequence: CSVRETSGRAGEQFF. CDR3 DNA sequence: TGCAGCGTCCGCGAGACTAGCGGGAGGGCTGGTGAGCAGTTCTTC.

The chain recombines TRBV5-1 with TRBJ2-5; D might be TRBD2 (5 bases). Trimming took 0 bases from V and 5 from J, leaving 11 bases between them. The CDR3 sequence is 14 residues long. Per germline, CDR1 SGHRS and CDR2 YFSETQ. The CDR3 region has the DNA TGCGCCAGCAGCTTGGGGGGAGCGTACGAGACCCAGTACTTC. Its protein product is CASSLGGAYETQYF.

J is TRBJ2-5 and V is TRBV2; 7 bases line up with TRBD1. There are 12 residues in the CDR3. V lost 9 bases, J lost 5 bases, and 6 bases stayed unmatched. Germline V gene lookup returns CDR1 SNHLY and CDR2 FYNNEI. The CDR3 sequence is CASTGVVETQYF. For the CDR3, the DNA is TGTGCCAGTACAGGGGTCGTGGAGACCCAGTACTTC.

V usage is TRBV3-1 (or the pseudogene TRBV3-2) and J usage is TRBJ2-7, with D tentatively TRBD1 (6 bases). This CDR3 is built from 16 residues. CDR1 and CDR2 from the germline V gene are LGHDT and YNNKEL (reference sequence). V lost 0 bases to trimming and J lost 3 bases, with 15 bases between them. CDR3 bases: TGTGCCAGCAGCCAAGATCGAAGGGGGTTGAACTACGAGCAGTACTTC. It encodes CASSQDRRGLNYEQYF.

The V and J genes are TRBV5-4 and TRBJ2-1; 9 bases are a match to TRBD2. CDR1 and CDR2 from the germline V gene are SGHNT and YYREEE (reference sequence). CDR3 size: 15 residues. The J segment lost 6 bases and the V segment lost 0 bases, leaving 4 bases of the junction unmatched. This CDR3 is CASSLAGGGANEQFF. The DNA of the CDR3 is TGTGCCAGCAGCTTGGCTGGCGGGGGGGCCAATGAGCAGTTCTTC. The full variable domain, its missing parts supplied by reference TRBV5-4 and TRBJ2-1, is ETGVTQSPTHLIKTRGQQVTLRCSSQSGHNTVSWYQQALGQGPQFIFQYYREEENGRGNFPPRFSGLQFPNYSSELNVNALELDDSALYLCASSLAGGGANEQFFGPGTRLTVL.

The chain combines TRBV19 with TRBJ1-2; 7 bases agree with TRBD1. Germline V CDR1 and CDR2: LNHDA, SQIVND (reference sequence). This CDR3 is 18 amino acids long. V trimming: 4 bases; J trimming: 4 bases; junction bases outside the gene matches: 18. The CDR3 spells CASSNEGAPSGSAYGYTF. CDR3 nucleotide sequence: TGTGCCAGTAGTAACGAGGGGGCGCCTTCCGGTTCTGCCTATGGCTACACCTTC.

The chain employs TRBV5-1 and TRBJ2-1; tentative D call: TRBD2 (6 bases). V shed 4 bases and J shed 5 bases, with 10 bases lying between them. Germline lookup yields CDR1 SGHRS and CDR2 YFSETQ. The CDR3 is 13 residues long. CDR3 nucleotides: TGCGCCAGCAGCGCGGGACTGAACAATGAGCAGTTCTTC. Its translation is CASSAGLNNEQFF. Together with reference TRBV5-1 and TRBJ2-1, the CDR3 gives the full variable domain: KAGVTQTPRYLIKTRGQQVTLSCSPISGHRSVSWYQQTPGQGLQFLFEYFSETQRNKGNFPGRFSGRQFSNSRSEMNVSTLELGDSALYLCASSAGLNNEQFFGPGTRLTVL.

The V call is TRBV2, the J call TRBJ2-7; 7 bases agree with TRBD2. This CDR3 is 14 amino acids long. CDR1 SNHLY and CDR2 FYNNEI come from the germline V gene. Unmatched junction bases numbered 6, after V lost 5 bases and J lost 2 bases. CDR3 nucleotide sequence: TGTGCCAGCAGTTCCGGACTAGAGACCTACGAGCAGTACTTC. This sequence encodes CASSSGLETYEQYF.

The chain couples TRBV5-1 to TRBJ2-1, with 7 bases identical to TRBD1. The CDR3 sequence is 15 residues long. J was trimmed by 4 bases and V by 1 base; bases with no gene match: 5. CDR1 is SGHRS and CDR2 is YFSETQ in the germline V gene. CDR3 amino acids: CASSLTGAEYNEQFF. The CDR3 DNA sequence: TGCGCCAGCAGCTTGACAGGGGCCGAATACAATGAGCAGTTCTTC.

The V call is TRBV5-1, the J call TRBJ2-1; 8 bases map to TRBD2. J gave up 12 bases and V 3 bases, and 14 bases lay outside the gene matches. CDR3 size: 15 residues. CDR1 and CDR2 from the germline V gene are SGHRS and YFSETQ. CDR3 residues: CASSSAPGLDSGQFF. The CDR3 DNA reads TGCGCCAGCAGCTCTGCTCCGGGACTAGACTCCGGGCAGTTCTTC.

The chain joins TRBV5-1 to TRBJ2-2; the match to TRBD1 covers 9 bases. J lost 4 bases, V lost 4 bases, and 5 bases had no gene match. The germline V gene encodes CDR1 SGHRS and CDR2 YFSETQ. The CDR3 runs to 15 residues. CDR3: CASSRGQGGTGELFF. The CDR3 nucleotides read TGCGCCAGCAGCCGGGGACAGGGCGGCACCGGGGAGCTGTTTTTT.